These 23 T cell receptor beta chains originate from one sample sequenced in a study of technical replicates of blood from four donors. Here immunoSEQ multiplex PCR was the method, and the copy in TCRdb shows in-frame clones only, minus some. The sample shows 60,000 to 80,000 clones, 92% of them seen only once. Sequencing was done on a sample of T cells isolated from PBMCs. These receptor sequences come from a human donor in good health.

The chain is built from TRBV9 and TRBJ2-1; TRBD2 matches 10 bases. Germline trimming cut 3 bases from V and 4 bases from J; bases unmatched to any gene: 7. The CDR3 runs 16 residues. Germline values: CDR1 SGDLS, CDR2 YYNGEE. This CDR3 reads CASSASPSGGYNEQFF. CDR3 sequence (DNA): TGTGCCAGCAGCGCGTCTCCTAGCGGGGGTTACAATGAGCAGTTCTTC.

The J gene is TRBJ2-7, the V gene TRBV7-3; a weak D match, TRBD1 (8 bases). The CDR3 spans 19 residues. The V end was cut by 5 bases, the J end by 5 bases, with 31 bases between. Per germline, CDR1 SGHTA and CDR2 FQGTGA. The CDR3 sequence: CASSLIPPGQGGGEDEQYF. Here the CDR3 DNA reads TGTGCCAGCAGCCTAATCCCCCCAGGACAGGGAGGGGGAGAGGACGAGCAGTACTTC. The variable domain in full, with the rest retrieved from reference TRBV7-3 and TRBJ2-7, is GAGVSQTPSNKVTEKGKYVELRCDPISGHTALYWYRQSLGQGPEFLIYFQGTGAADDSGLPNDRFFAVRPEGSVSTLKIQRTERGDSAVYLCASSLIPPGQGGGEDEQYFGPGTRLTVT.

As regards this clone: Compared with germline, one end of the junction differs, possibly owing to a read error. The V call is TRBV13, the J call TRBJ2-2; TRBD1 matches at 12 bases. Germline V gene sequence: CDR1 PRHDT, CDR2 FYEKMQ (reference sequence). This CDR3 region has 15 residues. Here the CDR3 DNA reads TGTGCCAGCAGCCTAGGGACAGGGGGCTCCGGGGAGCTGTTTTTT. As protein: CASSLGTGGSGELFF.

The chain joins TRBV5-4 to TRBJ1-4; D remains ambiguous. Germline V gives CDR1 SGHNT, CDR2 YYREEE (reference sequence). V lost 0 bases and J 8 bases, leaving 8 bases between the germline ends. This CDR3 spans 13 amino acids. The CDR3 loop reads CASSLGTGEKLFF. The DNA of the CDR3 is TGTGCCAGCAGCTTGGGAACCGGGGAAAAACTGTTTTTT.

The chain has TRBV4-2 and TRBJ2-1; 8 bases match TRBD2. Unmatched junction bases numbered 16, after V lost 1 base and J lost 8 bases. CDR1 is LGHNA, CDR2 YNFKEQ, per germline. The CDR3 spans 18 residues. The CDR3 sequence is CASSQVLADMSNSDEQFF. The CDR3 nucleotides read TGTGCCAGCAGCCAAGTACTAGCGGACATGTCGAATTCGGATGAGCAGTTCTTC.

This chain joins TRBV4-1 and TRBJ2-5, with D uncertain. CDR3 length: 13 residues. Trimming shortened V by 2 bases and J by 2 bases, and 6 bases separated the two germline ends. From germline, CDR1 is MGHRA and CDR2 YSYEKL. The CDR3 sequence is CASSQRLQETQYF. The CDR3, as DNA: TGCGCCAGCAGCCAAAGACTTCAAGAGACCCAGTACTTC.

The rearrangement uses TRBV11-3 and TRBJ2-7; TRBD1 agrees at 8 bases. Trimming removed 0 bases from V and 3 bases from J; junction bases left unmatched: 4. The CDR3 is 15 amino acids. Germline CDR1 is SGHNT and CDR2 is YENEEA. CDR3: CASSLEGQDLYEQYF. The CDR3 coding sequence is TGTGCCAGCAGCTTAGAGGGACAGGACCTCTACGAGCAGTACTTC. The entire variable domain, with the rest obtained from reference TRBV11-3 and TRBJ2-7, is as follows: EAGVVQSPRYKIIEKKQPVAFWCNPISGHNTLYWYLQNLGQGPELLIRYENEEAVDDSQLPKDRFSAERLKGVDSTLKIQPAELGDSAVYLCASSLEGQDLYEQYFGPGTRLTVT.

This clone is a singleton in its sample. The CDR3: CASRPGPEQYF. CDR3 DNA sequence: TGTGCCAGCAGACCAGGCCCCGAGCAGTACTTC. The chain is built from TRBV7-6 and TRBJ2-7; D not resolved. The CDR3 consists of 11 residues. CDR1 and CDR2 (germline): SGHVS, FNYEAQ. V lost 6 bases to trimming and J lost 6 bases, with 9 bases between them.

In DNA form, the CDR3 reads TGTGCCAGCAGTTTTTTCGGTGATACGCAGTATTTT. Its protein is CASSFFGDTQYF. This chain links TRBV27 with TRBJ2-3; D is unresolved. Trimming cost V 3 bases and J 6 bases, with 7 bases left between them. The CDR3 is 12 amino acids. Germline CDR1 and CDR2: MNHEY and SMNVEV (reference sequence).

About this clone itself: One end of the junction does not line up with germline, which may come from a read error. The CDR3 sequence is CASSGAGRFFF. CDR3 in DNA: TGTGCCAGCAGTGGGGCCGGCAGGTTCTTTTTC. The chain joins TRBV6-6 to TRBJ2-7; weak D call: TRBD1 (5 bases). This CDR3 is 11 amino acids long. Per the germline V gene, CDR1 is MNHNY and CDR2 is SVGAGI (reference sequence).

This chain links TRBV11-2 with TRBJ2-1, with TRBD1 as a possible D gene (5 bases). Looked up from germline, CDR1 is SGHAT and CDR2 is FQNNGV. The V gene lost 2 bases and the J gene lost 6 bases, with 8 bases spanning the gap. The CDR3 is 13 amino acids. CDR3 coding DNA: TGTGCCAGCAGCTTACTAGGGGTCAATGAGCAGTTCTTC. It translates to CASSLLGVNEQFF.

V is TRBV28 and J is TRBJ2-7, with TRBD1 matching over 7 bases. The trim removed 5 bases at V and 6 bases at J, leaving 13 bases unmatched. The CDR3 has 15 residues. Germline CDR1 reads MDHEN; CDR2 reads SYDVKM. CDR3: CASSGAPATGSEQYF. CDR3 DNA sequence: TGTGCCAGCAGTGGGGCCCCGGCGACAGGGAGCGAGCAGTACTTC.

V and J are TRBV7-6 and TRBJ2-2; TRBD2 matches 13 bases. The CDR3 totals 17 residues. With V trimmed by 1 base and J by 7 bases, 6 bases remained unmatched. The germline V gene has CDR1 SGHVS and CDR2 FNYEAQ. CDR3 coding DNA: TGTGCCAGCAGCTTAGAACTAGCGGGAGGGCCGGTCGGGGAGCTGTTTTTT. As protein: CASSLELAGGPVGELFF.

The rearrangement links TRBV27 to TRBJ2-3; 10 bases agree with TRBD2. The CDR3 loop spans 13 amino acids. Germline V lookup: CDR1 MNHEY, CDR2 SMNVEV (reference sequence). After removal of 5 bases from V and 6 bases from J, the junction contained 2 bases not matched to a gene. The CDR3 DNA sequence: TGTGCCAGCAGTAGCGGGAGGGCCGATACGCAGTATTTT. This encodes CASSSGRADTQYF.

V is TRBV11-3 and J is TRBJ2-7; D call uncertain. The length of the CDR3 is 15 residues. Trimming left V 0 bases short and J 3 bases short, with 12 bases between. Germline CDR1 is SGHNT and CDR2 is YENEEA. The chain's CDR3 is CASSLDSLDGYEQYF. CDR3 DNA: TGTGCCAGCAGCTTAGATAGCCTAGACGGCTACGAGCAGTACTTC.

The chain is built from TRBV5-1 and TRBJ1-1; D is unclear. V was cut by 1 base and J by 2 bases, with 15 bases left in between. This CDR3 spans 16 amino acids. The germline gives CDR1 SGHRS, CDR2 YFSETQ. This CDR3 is CASSLPPHSSNTEAFF. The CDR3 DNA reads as TGCGCCAGCAGCTTGCCACCACACAGCTCCAACACTGAAGCTTTCTTT.

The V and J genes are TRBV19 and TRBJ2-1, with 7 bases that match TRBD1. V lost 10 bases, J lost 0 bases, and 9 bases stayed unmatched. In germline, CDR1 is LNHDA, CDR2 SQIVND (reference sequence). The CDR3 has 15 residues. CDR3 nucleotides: TGTGCCACCACCTTGGGGACAGTCTCCTACAATGAGCAGTTCTTC. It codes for CATTLGTVSYNEQFF.

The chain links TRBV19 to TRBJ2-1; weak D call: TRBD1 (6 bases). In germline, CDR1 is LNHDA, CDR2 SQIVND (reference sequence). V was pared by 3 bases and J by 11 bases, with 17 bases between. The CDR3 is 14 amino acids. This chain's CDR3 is CASSIAPTGQKQFF. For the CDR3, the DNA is TGTGCCAGTAGTATCGCTCCAACGGGACAAAAGCAGTTCTTC.

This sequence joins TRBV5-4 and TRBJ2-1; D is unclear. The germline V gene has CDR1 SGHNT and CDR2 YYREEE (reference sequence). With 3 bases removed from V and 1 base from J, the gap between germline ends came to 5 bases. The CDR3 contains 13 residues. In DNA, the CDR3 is TGTGCCAGCAGCTCAGGTTCCTACAATGAGCAGTTCTTC. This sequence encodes CASSSGSYNEQFF.

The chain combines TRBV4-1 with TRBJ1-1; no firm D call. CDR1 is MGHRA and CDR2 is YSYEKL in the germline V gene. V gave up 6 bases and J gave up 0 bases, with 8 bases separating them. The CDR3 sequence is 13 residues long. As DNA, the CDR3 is TGCGCCAGCAGTTTCGAGTTGAACACTGAAGCTTTCTTT. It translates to CASSFELNTEAFF.

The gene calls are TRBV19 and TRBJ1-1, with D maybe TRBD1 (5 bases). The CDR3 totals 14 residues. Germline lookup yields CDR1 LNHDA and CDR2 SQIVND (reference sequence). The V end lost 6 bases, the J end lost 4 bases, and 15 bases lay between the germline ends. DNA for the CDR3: TGTGCCAGTAGGCGGGGCGAGGGTGGCACTGAAGCTTTCTTT. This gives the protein CASRRGEGGTEAFF.

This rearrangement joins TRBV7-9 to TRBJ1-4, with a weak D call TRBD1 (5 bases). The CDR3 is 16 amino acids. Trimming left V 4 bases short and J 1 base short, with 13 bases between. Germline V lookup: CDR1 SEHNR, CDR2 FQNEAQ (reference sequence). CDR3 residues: CASSSRRGETNEKLFF. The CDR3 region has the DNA TGTGCCAGCAGCTCAAGGCGGGGGGAAACTAATGAAAAACTGTTTTTT.

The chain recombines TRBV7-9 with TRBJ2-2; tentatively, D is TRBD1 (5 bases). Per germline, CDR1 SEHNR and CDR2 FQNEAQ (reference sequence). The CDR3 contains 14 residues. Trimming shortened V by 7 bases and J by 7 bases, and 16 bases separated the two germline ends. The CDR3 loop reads CASTAKGVSGELFF. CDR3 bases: TGTGCCAGCACCGCAAAAGGGGTTAGCGGGGAGCTGTTTTTT.